This TCR beta chain was recorded in a study of blood T cell repertoires in COVID-19. Study as a whole: Samples of COVID-19 (acute and convalescent) were obtained from the United States, Italy and Spain. The cDNA or gDNA used as material had been derived from T cells, B-cell-depleted T cells, or PBMCs.

Generated by immunoSEQ multiplex PCR, the TCRdb table keeps only in-frame clones and is missing some. The sample lists about 170,000 clones; around 83% were seen once. CDR3 length equals 17 residues. J was trimmed by 2 bases and V by 0 bases; bases with no gene match: 8. Germline CDR1 reads LGHDT; CDR2 reads YNNKEL (reference sequence). This clone was seen just once. J is TRBJ2-7 and V is TRBV3-1 (or the pseudogene TRBV3-2); TRBD2 matches 9 bases. This receptor was taken from a woman in her 70s who had recovered from COVID-19. Material: peripheral blood. CDR3 nucleotides: TGTGCCAGCAGCCAAGATAGAGGGCTAGCGGGGACCTACGAGCAGTACTTC. Its translation is CASSQDRGLAGTYEQYF.